This T cell receptor beta chain was captured by sequencing in a study of CD8 T cells in Susac syndrome. Reverse transcription of about 0.5 to 1 ug RNA used random hexamers. TCRdb reprocessed the immunoSEQ multiplex PCR reads via MiXCR and lists one record per CDR3 protein. The sample consists of about 140,000 distinct CDR3 sequences, roughly 94% of them appearing once. V gave up 6 bases and J gave up 4 bases; unmatched junction bases: 14. The CDR3 is 16 residues long. Germline assignment: CDR1 DFQATT and CDR2 SNEGSKA (reference sequence). Recently defined diagnostic criteria classed the Susac syndrome patients as definite or probable.

The sequenced sample was CD4+ T cells from PBMCs. This chain uses TRBV20-1 with TRBJ1-4; 7 bases align to TRBD1. The origin of this receptor is a human donor with Susac syndrome. CDR3 residues: CSAATLPGQLNEKLFF. In DNA, the CDR3 is TGCAGTGCAGCAACTCTCCCGGGACAGCTTAATGAAAAACTGTTTTTT.